These 5 T cell receptor beta chains share one sample of origin, sequenced in a study of T cells in Graves' hyperthyroidism and ophthalmopathy. RNA transcripts served as the template for amplifying TCR beta CDR3 regions. TCR CDR3 underwent first-round RT-PCR with the HTBI primer set. TCRdb re-analysed the multiplex PCR reads in MiXCR, keeping a single row per CDR3 protein. This repertoire shows a few hundred thousand distinct CDR3 sequences, around 14% found once; its top ten account for around 7.8%. The material sequenced was blood. These receptors were taken from a woman younger than 45 with Graves' hyperthyroidism.

This chain joins TRBV6-5 and TRBJ1-5; D not certain. The germline V gene has CDR1 MNHEY and CDR2 SVGAGI. Trimming stripped 0 bases from V and 5 bases from J, with 11 bases between. The CDR3 contains 15 residues. CDR3 in amino acids: CASSYSMGLDQPQHF. CDR3 nucleotide sequence: TGTGCCAGCAGTTACTCGATGGGTTTAGATCAGCCCCAGCATTTT.

This clonotype was recorded at least ten times. The chain recombines TRBV20-1 with TRBJ1-2, with 9 positions matching TRBD1. Trimming at V came to 6 bases and at J to 1 base, leaving 3 bases not matched to a gene. Germline CDR1 reads DFQATT; CDR2 reads SNEGSKA (reference sequence). The CDR3 spans 13 residues. The CDR3 here is CSAPGQGNYGYTF. CDR3 bases: TGCAGTGCCCCGGGACAGGGTAACTATGGCTACACCTTC.

This clonotype occurred many times. The chain links TRBV12-3 or TRBV12-4 to TRBJ2-3, with 7 bases identical to TRBD2. The V and J ends lost 0 bases and 4 bases, in that order; junction bases with no gene match: 4. CDR3 size: 15 residues. The CDR3 DNA sequence: TGTGCCAGCAGTTTAGCGGGAGGGCCGTCAGATACGCAGTATTTT. It codes for CASSLAGGPSDTQYF.

The chain links TRBV12-3 or TRBV12-4 to TRBJ2-1, with TRBD2 matching over 12 bases. The CDR3 is 14 residues long. The J segment lost 8 bases and the V segment lost 7 bases, leaving 6 bases of the junction unmatched. The CDR3 is CASTRTSGIYEQFF. The CDR3 coding sequence is TGTGCCAGCACCCGGACTAGCGGGATCTATGAGCAGTTCTTC.

This clonotype was picked up one time. V is TRBV5-1 and J is TRBJ2-7; D call uncertain. V shed 2 bases and J shed 0 bases, with 9 bases lying between them. The germline V gene encodes CDR1 SGHRS and CDR2 YFSETQ. The CDR3 extends over 14 amino acids. The CDR3 bases are TGCGCCAGCAGCTTCTGGAACAGCTCCTACGAGCAGTACTTC. Amino acid sequence: CASSFWNSSYEQYF.